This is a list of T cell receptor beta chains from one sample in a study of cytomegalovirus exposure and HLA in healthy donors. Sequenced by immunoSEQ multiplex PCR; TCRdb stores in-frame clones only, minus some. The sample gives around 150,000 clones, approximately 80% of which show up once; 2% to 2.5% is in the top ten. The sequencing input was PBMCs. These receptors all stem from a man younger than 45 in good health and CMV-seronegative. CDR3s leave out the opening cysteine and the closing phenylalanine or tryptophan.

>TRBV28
ASSWTGGGGGNYEQY
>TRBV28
ASRWTGTSETQY
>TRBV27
ASSGPGGGRSYEQY
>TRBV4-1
ASSLYPVSSGRYEQF
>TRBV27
ASSFERGYGYT
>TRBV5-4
ASSLELAGGWAEQY
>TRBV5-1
ASSLSAGPVTEAF
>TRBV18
ASSPPGLRYEQY
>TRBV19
ASSIRQGRANTEAF
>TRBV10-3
AISGQAGELF
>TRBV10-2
ASSEPRLAGEVSGANVLT
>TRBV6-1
ASSELTGNIQY
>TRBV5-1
ASRLTSGRFTSTDTQY
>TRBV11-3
ASSPGGRAWEQY
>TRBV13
ASSGTSGGLYEQY
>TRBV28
ASRPPGLAGARGEQF
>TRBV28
ASSIDRADQPQH
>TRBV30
AWSVGTIAKNIQY
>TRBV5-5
ASSLVSGVWEQY
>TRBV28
ASSSTDNQPQH
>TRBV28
ASSLGQGNYGYT
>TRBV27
ASSPRTLQETQY
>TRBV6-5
ASSYRTSGTYEQY
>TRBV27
ASSLEAGVFYEQY
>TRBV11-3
ASSPGMRAEAF
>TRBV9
ASSVGGQNNQPQH
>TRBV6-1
ASSEVAGEQF
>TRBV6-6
ASSYSRASNNYGYT
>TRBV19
ASSSLAGEQF
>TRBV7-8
ASGVPGANVLT
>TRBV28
ASSLFGGAETQY
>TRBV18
ASSPRSSGGYNEQF
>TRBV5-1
ASSFLAGAVGNTIY
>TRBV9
ASSSTGTGDEQY
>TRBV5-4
ASSLEGQGVAGELF
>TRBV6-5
ASSLQGGSHQPQH
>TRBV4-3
ASSQGASFGGNEQF
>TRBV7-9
ASSFQGALQETQY
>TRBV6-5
ASSGTGGTGGYT
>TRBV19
ASSILVGVSNNEQF
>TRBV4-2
ASSHHQLAGGPGNEQF
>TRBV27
ASSLWGQKGNTIY
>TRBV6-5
ASSYNPGTNTGELF
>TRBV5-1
ASSLPSLQGSSETSGYYEQY
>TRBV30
AWSVSGFRGYT
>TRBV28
AGRGASSSGNTIY
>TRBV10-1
ASSGEGDLGVSYNEQF